This TCR beta chain is drawn from a study of T cell clones after liver transplantation. Study-level points and caveats: Graft donor-reactive T cells possibly entered the graft instead of undergoing deletion.

Regarding this clone: Its antigen is still unknown.

CDR3 length equals 15 residues. Between the trimmed V and J ends, which lost 1 base and 0 bases, there was a span of 7 bases. Germline lookup yields CDR1 SGHTA and CDR2 FQGNSA. Clones were read by immunoSEQ multiplex PCR, and TCRdb kept only the in-frame ones, dropping some. The sample records roughly 80,000 clones, around 78% being singletons. Specimen: CD4+ T cells from blood, collected at the 22-month timepoint. This sequence joins TRBV7-2 and TRBJ1-3, with D unresolved. This TCR derives from a human patient who received a liver transplant. T cells may partly derive from the graft donor. Here the CDR3 reads CASSLERGSGNTIYF. The DNA of the CDR3 is TGTGCCAGCAGCTTAGAACGCGGCTCTGGAAACACCATATATTTT.